This T cell receptor beta chain was sequenced during a study of T-cell memory formation after mild COVID-19. Via MiXCR, TCRdb re-called the 5' RACE reads, giving one row per CDR3 protein. The sample carries 400,000 or so distinct CDR3 sequences, 15% to 25% recorded once. This CDR3 comprises 12 residues. The trim removed 10 bases at V and 6 bases at J, leaving 5 bases unmatched. The sequence was collected from an adult woman who had mild COVID-19 (a few samples of this study predate the infection). Cell type and time point are not known. The sequenced sample consisted of PBMCs or a T cell subset sorted from them (not recorded which). The gene calls are TRBV12-3 or TRBV12-4 and TRBJ2-1; 8 bases are shared with TRBD1. For the CDR3, the DNA is TGTGCCATCGACAGGGGTCGCAATGAGCAGTTCTTC. The encoded protein is CAIDRGRNEQFF.